These T cell receptor beta chains were read from a single sample in a study of blood T cell repertoires in COVID-19. Here immunoSEQ multiplex PCR was the method, and the copy in TCRdb shows in-frame clones only, minus some. The profile shows 90,000 or so clones, around 86% of them singletons. The sequenced material came from peripheral blood. These receptors were taken from a human donor in a cohort sampled during active COVID-19. The CDR3 runs from the conserved cysteine through the conserved F or W. The order of the fields is CDR3 DNA, CDR3 protein, clone size, V gene, D gene, J gene. The D gene is left open where the match is weak. Clone sizes are given selectively: once, few, many, or a class where the clone is expanded.

DNA: TGTGCCGGGGCGGACGACGCCTACGAGCAGTACTTC
CDR3: CAGADDAYEQYF
size: .
V: TRBV6-6
D: .
J: TRBJ2-7

DNA: TGTGCCAGCAGCCCGCGGACAGGGAGAGGAAACACCATATATTTT
CDR3: CASSPRTGRGNTIYF
size: .
V: TRBV7-2
D: TRBD1
J: TRBJ1-3

DNA: TGTGCCAGCTCACCGCCTTCGAGAACCCAAGAGACCCAGTACTTC
CDR3: CASSPPSRTQETQYF
size: .
V: TRBV18
D: .
J: TRBJ2-5

DNA: TGTGCCACCAGAGGACAGGGGGTGAACACTGAAGCTTTCTTT
CDR3: CATRGQGVNTEAFF
size: .
V: TRBV24-1
D: TRBD1
J: TRBJ1-1

DNA: TGTGCCAGCAGTTCCATGGGACTAGGCTACAATGAGCAGTTCTTC
CDR3: CASSSMGLGYNEQFF
size: few
V: TRBV6-2/TRBV6-3
D: TRBD2
J: TRBJ2-1

DNA: TGTGCCAGCAGCCCCCCCCGACAGGGTTTGCGGGATAATGAGCAGTTCTTC
CDR3: CASSPPRQGLRDNEQFF
size: once
V: TRBV11-3
D: .
J: TRBJ2-1

DNA: TGTGCCAGCAGTCAAGACCCCAGGCCGCCCTTCCCTTACGAGCAGTACTTC
CDR3: CASSQDPRPPFPYEQYF
size: .
V: TRBV27
D: .
J: TRBJ2-7

DNA: TGTGCCAGCAGGCCCACAGGGGAAAGCAATCAGCCCCAGCATTTT
CDR3: CASRPTGESNQPQHF
size: .
V: TRBV6-5
D: TRBD1
J: TRBJ1-5

DNA: TGCAGCGGGACAGGGCAGGGCAAAAACATTCAGTACTTC
CDR3: CSGTGQGKNIQYF
size: .
V: TRBV29-1
D: TRBD1
J: TRBJ2-4

DNA: TGTGCCAGCAGTATCTCCGGGACAGGGCACTACGAGCAGTACTTC
CDR3: CASSISGTGHYEQYF
size: .
V: TRBV6-5
D: TRBD1
J: TRBJ2-7

DNA: TGCGCCAGCAGCCAAGTCAGGGGAGACAATCAGCCCCAGCATTTT
CDR3: CASSQVRGDNQPQHF
size: few
V: TRBV4-1
D: .
J: TRBJ1-5

DNA: TGTGCCAGCAGTACCGACAGGGGTTTACCCCTCCACTTT
CDR3: CASSTDRGLPLHF
size: once
V: TRBV6-2/TRBV6-3
D: TRBD1
J: TRBJ1-6

DNA: TGCAGTGCCTGGACAGTTTACGAGCAGTACTTC
CDR3: CSAWTVYEQYF
size: .
V: TRBV20-1
D: .
J: TRBJ2-7

DNA: TGTGCCAGTGCCTCCGAAATGTCAGCGGGGGGAGATACGCAGTATTTT
CDR3: CASASEMSAGGDTQYF
size: .
V: TRBV19
D: TRBD2
J: TRBJ2-3

DNA: TGTGCCAGCAGACCGGGAGGTGTGGGGGTGATCCACTTT
CDR3: CASRPGGVGVIHF
size: .
V: TRBV12-3/TRBV12-4
D: .
J: TRBJ1-6

DNA: TGTGCCAGCAGTCGGTTACAGGGTAGCAATCAGCCCCAGCATTTT
CDR3: CASSRLQGSNQPQHF
size: .
V: TRBV6-2/TRBV6-3
D: .
J: TRBJ1-5

DNA: TGTGCCAGCAGTTACTCTATTCTAGCGTCCCGAGAGACCCAGTACTTC
CDR3: CASSYSILASRETQYF
size: .
V: TRBV6-5
D: .
J: TRBJ2-5

DNA: TGCGCCAGCAGCCAAACGAGGACAGGGCTCAATCCGAACACTGAAGCTTTCTTT
CDR3: CASSQTRTGLNPNTEAFF
size: .
V: TRBV4-1
D: TRBD1
J: TRBJ1-1

DNA: TGTGCCAGCAGCGTGGATAGCGGGAGGTCCTACAATGAGCAGTTCTTC
CDR3: CASSVDSGRSYNEQFF
size: .
V: TRBV9
D: TRBD2
J: TRBJ2-1

DNA: TGTGCCAGTAGTACGGGACAGAAAAACTCCTACAATGAGCAGTTCTTC
CDR3: CASSTGQKNSYNEQFF
size: .
V: TRBV19
D: TRBD1
J: TRBJ2-1

DNA: TGTGCCAGCAGGGGGCCCAAAACAGGCGAGCAGTACTTC
CDR3: CASRGPKTGEQYF
size: .
V: TRBV13
D: .
J: TRBJ2-7

DNA: TGTGCCGCCGGGGGACCGGGACAGCCTAACTATGGCTACACCTTC
CDR3: CAAGGPGQPNYGYTF
size: .
V: TRBV6-5
D: TRBD1
J: TRBJ1-2

DNA: TGTGCCAGCAGTTTGTTCAGGAGGGCTGGGGAGACCCAGTACTTC
CDR3: CASSLFRRAGETQYF
size: .
V: TRBV6-5
D: .
J: TRBJ2-5

DNA: TGTGCCAGCAGCACGAAGGCAGGGGTCACTGAAGCTTTCTTT
CDR3: CASSTKAGVTEAFF
size: .
V: TRBV7-2
D: .
J: TRBJ1-1

DNA: TGTGCCAGCAGCTTGGAAGGCGGGAGGGCCCGGGAGCAGTACTTC
CDR3: CASSLEGGRAREQYF
size: .
V: TRBV5-4
D: TRBD2
J: TRBJ2-7

DNA: TGCGCCAGCAGCCAAGGAAGACGCGCGGATGAGCAGTTCTTC
CDR3: CASSQGRRADEQFF
size: .
V: TRBV4-3
D: .
J: TRBJ2-1

DNA: TGTGCCAGCAGTCCCCTCGGGGCCGGGGAGCTGTTTTTT
CDR3: CASSPLGAGELFF
size: .
V: TRBV27
D: .
J: TRBJ2-2

DNA: TGCGCCAGCAGCCAAGATCCTAATATAGGACGGGGGGGAGAGACCCAGTACTTC
CDR3: CASSQDPNIGRGGETQYF
size: .
V: TRBV4-3
D: TRBD2
J: TRBJ2-5

DNA: TGTGCCAGCAGCCCGGGACTAGTCACCGGGGAGCTGTTTTTT
CDR3: CASSPGLVTGELFF
size: .
V: TRBV3-1/TRBV3-2
D: TRBD2
J: TRBJ2-2

DNA: TGTGCCAGCAGTTACTCTCGGACTAGCAGGTACGAGCAGTACTTC
CDR3: CASSYSRTSRYEQYF
size: once
V: TRBV6-2/TRBV6-3
D: TRBD2
J: TRBJ2-7

DNA: TGCGCCAGCAGCCCGGAGGGCGGGACCGGGGAGCTGTTTTTT
CDR3: CASSPEGGTGELFF
size: .
V: TRBV4-1
D: .
J: TRBJ2-2

DNA: TGCAGCGTTGAAGATAATGGCAGGGCGTCCGAGCAGTACTTC
CDR3: CSVEDNGRASEQYF
size: .
V: TRBV29-1
D: .
J: TRBJ2-7

DNA: TGTGCCAGCTCGTTTACGGGAGGGGTGCAGCCCCAGCATTTT
CDR3: CASSFTGGVQPQHF
size: .
V: TRBV18
D: .
J: TRBJ1-5

DNA: TGTGCCAGCAGTCTTGGACAGGGGTTCGCTAACTATGGCTACACCTTC
CDR3: CASSLGQGFANYGYTF
size: .
V: TRBV14
D: TRBD1
J: TRBJ1-2

DNA: TGTGCCAGCAGCGATCCTTCTAGGGAGCAGTACTTC
CDR3: CASSDPSREQYF
size: .
V: TRBV12-3/TRBV12-4
D: .
J: TRBJ2-7

DNA: TGCGCCAGCAGCTTGGGGGTGGGAGTAGCAGATACGCAGTATTTT
CDR3: CASSLGVGVADTQYF
size: .
V: TRBV5-1
D: .
J: TRBJ2-3

DNA: TGTGCCAGCAGCTTGGGGACAGGGGCTCTGGAGACCCAGTACTTC
CDR3: CASSLGTGALETQYF
size: .
V: TRBV7-7
D: TRBD1
J: TRBJ2-5

DNA: TGCAGCGTTGTAGTAGCGGGAGCGGGTGAGCAGTTCTTC
CDR3: CSVVVAGAGEQFF
size: .
V: TRBV29-1
D: TRBD2
J: TRBJ2-1

DNA: TGTGCCAGCAGTGAAAAGGCAGGGATTCGCAATCAGCCCCAGCATTTT
CDR3: CASSEKAGIRNQPQHF
size: once
V: TRBV6-1
D: .
J: TRBJ1-5

DNA: TGTGCCAGCTCACCAATCGGTGAGGGGGAGGCTTTCTTT
CDR3: CASSPIGEGEAFF
size: .
V: TRBV18
D: .
J: TRBJ1-1

DNA: TGTGCCACCAGCAGAGGACAGGGAAACTATGGCTACACCTTC
CDR3: CATSRGQGNYGYTF
size: .
V: TRBV15
D: TRBD1
J: TRBJ1-2

DNA: TGTGCCAGCAGCCAGAAGATGGCTAGCGGACAGTCTGAAACTAGCACAGATACGCAGTATTTT
CDR3: CASSQKMASGQSETSTDTQYF
size: .
V: TRBV3-1/TRBV3-2
D: .
J: TRBJ2-3

DNA: TGTGCCACCAGTGACACCGGGACAGGGGTTTACAATGAGCAGTTCTTC
CDR3: CATSDTGTGVYNEQFF
size: .
V: TRBV24-1
D: TRBD1
J: TRBJ2-1

DNA: TGCAGCGTTGTAACAGGCGGTAGCAATCAGCCCCAGCATTTT
CDR3: CSVVTGGSNQPQHF
size: .
V: TRBV29-1
D: .
J: TRBJ1-5

DNA: TGTGCCAGTAGTCCGCTGACAGGCGTCAGCTCCTACGAGCAGTACTTC
CDR3: CASSPLTGVSSYEQYF
size: .
V: TRBV19
D: .
J: TRBJ2-7

DNA: TGTGCCAGCAGCACCGGGACAGGGAATCAGCCCCAGCATTTT
CDR3: CASSTGTGNQPQHF
size: .
V: TRBV5-8
D: TRBD1
J: TRBJ1-5

DNA: TGTGCCAGCAGCCCTGGGACAACGTATGAGACCCAGTACTTC
CDR3: CASSPGTTYETQYF
size: .
V: TRBV28
D: .
J: TRBJ2-5

DNA: TGCGCCAGCAGCCAAGAGCCGACAGGAGATCGAGCTAACTATGGCTACACCTTC
CDR3: CASSQEPTGDRANYGYTF
size: .
V: TRBV4-3
D: .
J: TRBJ1-2

DNA: TGTGCCAGCAGCTTAGCAGGGGATCCTTCCGCCGGGGAGCTGTTTTTT
CDR3: CASSLAGDPSAGELFF
size: few
V: TRBV7-3
D: .
J: TRBJ2-2

DNA: TGTGCCAGCGGACCCGCGGGACAGGGAAGCTACGAGCAGTACTTC
CDR3: CASGPAGQGSYEQYF
size: few
V: TRBV27
D: TRBD1
J: TRBJ2-7

DNA: TGTGCCAGCAGCCAACCGGGTCAGTTGCGAGCCGGGGAGCTGTTTTTT
CDR3: CASSQPGQLRAGELFF
size: once
V: TRBV3-1/TRBV3-2
D: .
J: TRBJ2-2

DNA: TGTGCCACCAGCATCGGACAGGGGCCTTACGAGCAGTACTTC
CDR3: CATSIGQGPYEQYF
size: .
V: TRBV15
D: TRBD1
J: TRBJ2-7

DNA: TGTGCCAGCACCGTGGACAGGGGGAATGAGCAGTACTTC
CDR3: CASTVDRGNEQYF
size: .
V: TRBV12-3/TRBV12-4
D: TRBD1
J: TRBJ2-7

DNA: TGTGCCAGCAGCCCCCTGACTCTGGATGAGCAGTTCTTC
CDR3: CASSPLTLDEQFF
size: few
V: TRBV7-9
D: .
J: TRBJ2-1

DNA: TGTGCCAGCAGCCGAAGGGAGCGACGGGACTCTGGAAACACCATATATTTT
CDR3: CASSRRERRDSGNTIYF
size: few
V: TRBV5-5
D: .
J: TRBJ1-3